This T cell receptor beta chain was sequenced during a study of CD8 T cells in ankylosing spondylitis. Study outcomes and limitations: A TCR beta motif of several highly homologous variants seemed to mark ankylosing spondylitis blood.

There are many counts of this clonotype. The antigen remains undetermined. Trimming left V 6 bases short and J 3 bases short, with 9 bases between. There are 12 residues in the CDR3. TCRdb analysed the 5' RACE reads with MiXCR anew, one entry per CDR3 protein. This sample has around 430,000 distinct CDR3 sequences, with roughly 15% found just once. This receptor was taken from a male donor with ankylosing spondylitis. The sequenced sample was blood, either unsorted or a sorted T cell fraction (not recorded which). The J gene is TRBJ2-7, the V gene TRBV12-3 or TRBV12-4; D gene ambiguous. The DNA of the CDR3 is TGTGCCAGCAGCTCCCTGGACTACGAGCAGTACTTC. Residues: CASSSLDYEQYF.